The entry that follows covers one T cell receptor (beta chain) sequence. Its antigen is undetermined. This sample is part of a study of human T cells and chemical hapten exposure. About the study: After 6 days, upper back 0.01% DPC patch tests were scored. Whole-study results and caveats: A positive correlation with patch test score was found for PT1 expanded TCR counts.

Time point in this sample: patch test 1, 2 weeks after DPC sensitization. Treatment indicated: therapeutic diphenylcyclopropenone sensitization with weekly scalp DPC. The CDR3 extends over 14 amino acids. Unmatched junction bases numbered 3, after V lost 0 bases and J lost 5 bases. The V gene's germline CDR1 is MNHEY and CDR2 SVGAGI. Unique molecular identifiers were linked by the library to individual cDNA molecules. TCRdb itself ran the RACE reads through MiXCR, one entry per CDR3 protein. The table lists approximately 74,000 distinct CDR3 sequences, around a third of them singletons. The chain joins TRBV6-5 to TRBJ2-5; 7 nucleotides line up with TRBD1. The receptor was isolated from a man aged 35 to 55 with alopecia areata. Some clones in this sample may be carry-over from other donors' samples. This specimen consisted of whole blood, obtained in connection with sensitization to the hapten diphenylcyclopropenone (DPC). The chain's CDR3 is CASSYSVGQETQYF. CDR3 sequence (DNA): TGTGCCAGCAGTTACTCCGTGGGACAGGAGACCCAGTACTTC.